Below, 10 T cell receptor beta chains from the same sample are listed, as sequenced in a study of shared clonotypes between healthy human individuals. TCRdb keeps only in-frame clones here, not all; method: immunoSEQ multiplex PCR. The data show roughly 1.5 million clones, 95% to 99% seen once. Sequencing used naive CD4+ T cells sorted from blood. Subset in this sample: CD45RA+ positively selected. The receptors were sampled from a man aged 30 to 39 in good health.

The V and J genes are TRBV7-2 and TRBJ1-4; D gene unclear. Germline CDR1 is SGHTA and CDR2 is FQGNSA. The CDR3 runs to 15 residues. V lost 2 bases and J lost 0, with 7 bases in between. The CDR3 DNA is TGTGCCAGCAGCTTAACGGTTACAACTAATGAAAAACTGTTTTTT. It is translated as CASSLTVTTNEKLFF.

This rearrangement joins TRBV2 to TRBJ1-1, with unresolved D. CDR3 size: 14 residues. Trimming cost V 7 bases and J 1 base, with 13 bases left between them. CDR1 and CDR2 (germline): SNHLY, FYNNEI. The CDR3: CASIRTFANTEAFF. CDR3 DNA: TGTGCCAGCATTCGGACTTTCGCGAACACTGAAGCTTTCTTT.

J is TRBJ2-6 and V is TRBV28; no firm D call. Per germline, CDR1 MDHEN and CDR2 SYDVKM. The V end was cut by 11 bases, the J end by 1 base, with 9 bases between. The CDR3 is made up of 13 amino acids. The CDR3 sequence: CAVLGSGANVLTF. In DNA, the CDR3 is TGTGCCGTATTAGGTTCTGGGGCCAACGTCCTGACTTTC. The whole variable domain, remainder taken from reference TRBV28 and TRBJ2-6, is DVKVTQSSRYLVKRTGEKVFLECVQDMDHENMFWYRQDPGLGLRLIYFSYDVKMKEKGDIPEGYSVSREKKERFSLILESASTNQTSMYLCAVLGSGANVLTFGAGSRLTVL.

The chain recombines TRBV9 with TRBJ1-3; TRBD1 might be the D (5 bases). This CDR3 comprises 14 residues. Germline CDR1 and CDR2: SGDLS and YYNGEE. The ends were cut back, 0 bases at V and 7 bases at J, with 11 bases in the middle. The CDR3 sequence: CASSVGGVKNTIYF. Written as DNA, the CDR3 is TGTGCCAGCAGCGTAGGAGGGGTTAAGAACACCATATATTTT.

V is TRBV2 and J is TRBJ2-3; no reliable D call. CDR1 is SNHLY, CDR2 FYNNEI, per germline. The CDR3 is 14 amino acids. V was pared by 3 bases and J by 0 bases, with 7 bases between. The CDR3 sequence is CASSEGHSTDTQYF. The CDR3 coding sequence is TGTGCCAGCAGTGAGGGCCATAGCACAGATACGCAGTATTTT. Complete variable domain (other parts from reference TRBV2 and TRBJ2-3): EPEVTQTPSHQVTQMGQEVILRCVPISNHLYFYWYRQILGQKVEFLVSFYNNEISEKSEIFDDQFSVERPDGSNFTLKIRSTKLEDSAMYFCASSEGHSTDTQYFGPGTRLTVL.

V gene TRBV4-2 combines with J gene TRBJ1-3; D gene unclear. The germline CDR1 and CDR2 sequences are LGHNA and YNFKEQ. V shed 2 bases and J shed 0 bases, with 14 bases lying between them. This CDR3 has 17 residues. The CDR3 region is CASSQIQRDLSGNTIYF. The DNA of the CDR3 is TGTGCCAGCAGCCAAATACAGCGGGATCTCTCTGGAAACACCATATATTTT.

The chain recombines TRBV29-1 with TRBJ2-5, with D perhaps matching TRBD2 (6 bases). This CDR3 spans 14 amino acids. V was trimmed by 6 bases and J by 5 bases, leaving 19 bases between them. Germline V gene sequence: CDR1 SQVTM, CDR2 ANQGSEA. CDR3 region: CSVPSPLGRETQYF. The CDR3 DNA reads as TGCAGCGTCCCGAGCCCCCTTGGGAGGGAGACCCAGTACTTC. The full variable domain, with the rest looked up from reference TRBV29-1 and TRBJ2-5, is SAVISQKPSRDICQRGTSLTIQCQVDSQVTMMFWYRQQPGQSLTLIATANQGSEATYESGFVIDKFPISRPNLTFSTLTVSNMSPEDSSIYLCSVPSPLGRETQYFGPGTRLLVL.

The rearrangement links TRBV6-1 to TRBJ1-2; possibly TRBD1 for D (5 bases). The CDR3 is 15 residues long. In germline, CDR1 is MNHNS, CDR2 SASEGT. V was clipped by 1 base and J by 9 bases, with 18 bases between them. CDR3 in DNA: TGTGCCAGCAGTGAAGGTATAGCCGGGACTAGCCGCTACACCTTC. Protein: CASSEGIAGTSRYTF.

The chain joins TRBV25-1 to TRBJ2-2; D is uncertain. CDR1 MGHDK and CDR2 SYGVNS come from the germline V gene. Trimming removed 6 bases at V and 6 bases at J, with 11 bases between. CDR3 length: 13 residues. The DNA of the CDR3 is TGTGCCAGCAGCCAGCCGGCGTCCGGGGAGCTGTTTTTT. Translating it yields CASSQPASGELFF.

The chain uses TRBV9 and TRBJ1-2, with unresolved D. V was cut by 0 bases and J by 7 bases, with 10 bases left in between. There are 13 residues in the CDR3. The germline gives CDR1 SGDLS, CDR2 YYNGEE. The chain's CDR3 is CASSVEGLGGYTF. For the CDR3, the DNA is TGTGCCAGCAGCGTAGAAGGCCTTGGTGGCTACACCTTC.